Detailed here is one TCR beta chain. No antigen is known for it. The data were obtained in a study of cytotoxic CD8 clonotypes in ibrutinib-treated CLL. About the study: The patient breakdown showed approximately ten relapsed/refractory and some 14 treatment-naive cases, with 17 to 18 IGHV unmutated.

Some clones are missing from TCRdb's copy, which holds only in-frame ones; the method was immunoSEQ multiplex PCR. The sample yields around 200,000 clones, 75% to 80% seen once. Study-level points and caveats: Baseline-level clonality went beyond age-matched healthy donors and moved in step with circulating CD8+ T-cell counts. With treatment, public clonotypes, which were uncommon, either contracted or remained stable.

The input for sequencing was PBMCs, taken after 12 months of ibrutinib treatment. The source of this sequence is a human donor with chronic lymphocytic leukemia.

The CDR3 DNA is TGCAGCCTCGGTGAGGGCTCCCCCAATGAGCAGTTCTTC. It yields the protein CSLGEGSPNEQFF. The V gene is TRBV29-1, the J gene TRBJ2-1; perhaps TRBD2 as D (5 bases). Looked up from germline, CDR1 is SQVTM and CDR2 is ANQGSEA. Trimming stripped 8 bases from V and 6 bases from J, with 17 bases between. The CDR3 totals 13 residues.